Here is one TCR beta chain with its context. This specimen comes from a study of T cell changes during pregnancy in multiple sclerosis. Clones were sequenced by immunoSEQ multiplex PCR, and TCRdb holds only the in-frame ones, with some missing. The sample holds under 35,000 clones, over 75% seen once. Trimming left V 0 bases short and J 0 bases short, with 9 bases between. Looked up from germline, CDR1 is MNHEY and CDR2 is SVGAGI. The CDR3 sequence is 16 residues long. The TCR was taken from a female donor with multiple sclerosis, enrolled in a pregnancy study. This chain uses TRBV6-5 with TRBJ2-1; no clear D. Sample: CD8+ T cells from peripheral blood mononuclear cells, taken after pregnancy. The CDR3 region has the DNA TGTGCCAGCAGTTACTCGACTCCAAACTCCTACAATGAGCAGTTCTTC. This codes for CASSYSTPNSYNEQFF.